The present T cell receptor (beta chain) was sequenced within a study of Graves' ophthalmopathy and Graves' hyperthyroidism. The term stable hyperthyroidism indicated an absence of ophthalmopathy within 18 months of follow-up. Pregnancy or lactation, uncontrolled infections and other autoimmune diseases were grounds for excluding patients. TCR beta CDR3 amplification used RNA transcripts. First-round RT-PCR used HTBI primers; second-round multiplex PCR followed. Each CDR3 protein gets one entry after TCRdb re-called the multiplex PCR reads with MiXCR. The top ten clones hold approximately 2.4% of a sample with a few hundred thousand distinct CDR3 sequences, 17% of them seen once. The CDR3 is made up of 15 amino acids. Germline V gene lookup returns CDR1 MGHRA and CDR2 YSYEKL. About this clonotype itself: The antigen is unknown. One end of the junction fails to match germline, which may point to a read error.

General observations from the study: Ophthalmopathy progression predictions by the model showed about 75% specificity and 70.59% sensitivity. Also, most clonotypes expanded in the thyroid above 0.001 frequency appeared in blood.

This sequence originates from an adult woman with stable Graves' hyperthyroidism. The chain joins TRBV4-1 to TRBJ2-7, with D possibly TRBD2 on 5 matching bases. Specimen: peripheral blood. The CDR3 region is CASSQLGLLSYEQYF. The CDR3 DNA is TGTGCCAGCAGCCAATTAGGACTGCTCTCCTACGAGCAGTACTTC.